Below, 31 T cell receptor beta chains from the same sample are listed, as sequenced in a study of T cell repertoires in cytomegalovirus infection. TCRdb ran MiXCR on the reads and lists one entry per CDR3 protein. Of 200,000 or so distinct CDR3 sequences listed, roughly 27% are singletons. Input material: PBMCs. The receptors here all came from a human donor in good health (CMV status not recorded). Some clones in this sample may be carry-over from other donors' samples.

There are many counts of this clonotype. The gene calls are TRBV7-8 and TRBJ1-4; D call uncertain. The V and J ends lost 1 base and 4 bases respectively, with 7 bases between them. Germline V lookup: CDR1 SGHVS, CDR2 FQNEAQ. This CDR3 spans 14 amino acids. The CDR3 protein is CASSLDRLNEKLFF. In nucleotides, the CDR3 is TGTGCCAGCAGCTTAGACAGACTTAATGAAAAACTGTTTTTT.

This clonotype was recorded a few times. The V and J genes are TRBV19 and TRBJ1-4; tentative D call: TRBD1 (5 bases). Trimming removed 3 bases from V and 0 bases from J, with 8 bases in between. Germline V lookup: CDR1 LNHDA, CDR2 SQIVND (reference sequence). The CDR3 is made up of 15 amino acids. The CDR3 spells CASSIQGTTNEKLFF. DNA of the CDR3: TGTGCCAGTAGTATCCAGGGAACAACTAATGAAAAACTGTTTTTT.

A note on this clonotype: One end of the junction fails to match germline, which may point to a read error. This rearrangement joins TRBV6-2 or TRBV6-3 to TRBJ1-4; no clear D. The CDR3 covers 14 residues. CDR1 is MNHEY, CDR2 SVGEGT, per germline. The CDR3, as DNA: TGTACCAGCAGTTACTCGAACACCCCCGAAAAATTGTTTTTT. It codes for CTSSYSNTPEKLFF.

This clonotype was counted a few times. This sequence joins TRBV7-9 and TRBJ2-7; D is ambiguous. The germline V gene encodes CDR1 SEHNR and CDR2 FQNEAQ (reference sequence). The CDR3 length is 12 residues. V was shortened by 3 bases and J by 6 bases, with 9 bases between the two germline ends. The CDR3 region is CASSFRVPEQYF. In nucleotides, the CDR3 is TGTGCCAGCAGCTTTAGGGTCCCCGAGCAGTACTTC.

The gene calls are TRBV19 and TRBJ2-2; 7 bases are shared with TRBD1. The junction had 15 bases not matched to a gene; V was cut back by 10 bases and J by 7 bases. This CDR3 contains 15 residues. The germline CDR1 and CDR2 sequences are LNHDA and SQIVND (reference sequence). In DNA form, the CDR3 reads TGTGCCACCCGAGGGGACAGAGAGTGGAGCGGGGAGCTGTTTTTT. Its translation is CATRGDREWSGELFF.

This rearrangement joins TRBV19 to TRBJ1-5; a possible D gene is TRBD1 (5 bases). The germline V gene has CDR1 LNHDA and CDR2 SQIVND (reference sequence). The germline V and J ends were trimmed by 7 bases and 5 bases, with 9 bases remaining between them. The CDR3 is 12 amino acids. The DNA for the CDR3 is TGTGCCAGTACCAGGGAGGATCAGCCCCAGCATTTT. Translation: CASTREDQPQHF.

The J gene is TRBJ2-7, the V gene TRBV7-9; 8 positions match TRBD1. V trimming: 11 bases; J trimming: 5 bases; junction bases outside the gene matches: 5. Germline loops: CDR1 SEHNR, CDR2 FQNEAQ (reference sequence). The CDR3 sequence is 11 residues long. This CDR3 is CAGQGGDEQYF. Here the CDR3 DNA reads TGTGCCGGACAGGGAGGCGACGAGCAGTACTTC.

J is TRBJ1-2 and V is TRBV29-1, with unresolved D. This CDR3 has 13 residues. V lost 4 bases and J 6 bases, leaving 15 bases between the germline ends. CDR1 SQVTM and CDR2 ANQGSEA come from the germline V gene. The CDR3 spells CSVVTGNVDGYTF. For the CDR3, the DNA is TGCAGCGTTGTTACTGGGAATGTAGATGGCTACACCTTC.

This clonotype has just a few counts. The genes are TRBV12-3 or TRBV12-4 and TRBJ2-2, with 7 bases aligning to TRBD1. This CDR3 comprises 15 residues. The V gene end was trimmed by 6 bases and the J gene end by 0 bases; junction bases not matched to a gene: 4. DNA of the CDR3: TGTGCCAGCAGCCGTGACAGGGCGAACACCGGGGAGCTGTTTTTT. Its protein is CASSRDRANTGELFF.

This clonotype appeared a few times. The chain carries TRBV6-6 and TRBJ2-5, with TRBD1 matching over 8 bases. The CDR3 is 16 amino acids. Germline values: CDR1 MNHNY, CDR2 SVGAGI (reference sequence). J was trimmed by 1 base and V by 6 bases; bases with no gene match: 10. The CDR3 here is CASRAPTGVPQETQYF. The CDR3 DNA reads TGTGCCAGCAGGGCCCCGACAGGGGTCCCCCAAGAGACCCAGTACTTC.

The V call is TRBV30, the J call TRBJ1-1; TRBD1 is a possible D gene (5 bases). The V gene's germline CDR1 is GTSNPN and CDR2 SVGIG (reference sequence). The CDR3 has 13 residues. V was shortened by 3 bases and J by 2 bases, with 10 bases between the two germline ends. The CDR3 coding sequence is TGTGCCTGGAGCCTTAGGGGTAACACTGAAGCTTTCTTT. Amino acids: CAWSLRGNTEAFF.

The chain links TRBV6-4 to TRBJ2-7; perhaps TRBD2 as D (7 bases). Deletions cut 3 bases from V and 2 bases from J, with 17 bases between. From germline, CDR1 is MRHNA and CDR2 SNTAGT. The CDR3 has 16 amino acids. DNA of the CDR3: TGTGCCAGCAGTGAAGGGGGGGGACAAGACGCCTACGAGCAGTACTTC. This gives the protein CASSEGGGQDAYEQYF.

In its sample, this clonotype was seen a few times. This rearrangement joins TRBV27 to TRBJ1-1; perhaps TRBD1 as D (6 bases). The CDR3 contains 13 residues. The ends were cut back, 5 bases at V and 3 bases at J, with 10 bases in the middle. The germline V gene encodes CDR1 MNHEY and CDR2 SMNVEV (reference sequence). CDR3 region: CASSVTGYTEAFF. CDR3 DNA sequence: TGTGCCAGCAGTGTTACAGGGTACACTGAAGCTTTCTTT.

The chain links TRBV4-3 to TRBJ2-3, with D tentatively TRBD2 (6 bases). CDR1 and CDR2 (germline): LGHNA, YSLEER. The CDR3 has 15 amino acids. The germline V and J ends were trimmed by 4 bases and 1 base, with 12 bases remaining between them. The CDR3 bases are TGCGCCAGCAGCCCCGACGGGACTCGCACAGATACGCAGTATTTT. This codes for CASSPDGTRTDTQYF.

The V and J genes are TRBV19 and TRBJ2-5; perhaps TRBD1 as D (6 bases). The germline V gene encodes CDR1 LNHDA and CDR2 SQIVND (reference sequence). Trimming removed 5 bases from V and 1 base from J, with 14 bases in between. The CDR3 totals 15 residues. CDR3 sequence (DNA): TGTGCCAGTAGTCCCGGGACAACAAGCCAAGAGACCCAGTACTTC. It encodes CASSPGTTSQETQYF.

This clonotype was observed a few times. This sequence joins TRBV7-2 and TRBJ1-5; no reliable D call. Trimming removed 3 bases from V and 2 bases from J, with 14 bases in between. The germline CDR1 and CDR2 sequences are SGHTA and FQGNSA. The CDR3 contains 16 residues. The chain's CDR3 is CASSFSGSEGNQPQHF. The CDR3 DNA follows: TGTGCCAGCAGCTTCTCCGGGAGTGAGGGCAATCAGCCCCAGCATTTT.

The V gene is TRBV4-1, the J gene TRBJ2-7; 9 bases line up with TRBD1. Germline V gene data show CDR1 as MGHRA and CDR2 as YSYEKL. Unmatched junction bases numbered 3, after V lost 4 bases and J lost 2 bases. The CDR3 consists of 14 residues. Here the CDR3 reads CASSPGQGTYEQYF. Here the CDR3 DNA reads TGCGCCAGCAGCCCGGGACAGGGTACCTACGAGCAGTACTTC.

The chain carries TRBV20-1 and TRBJ1-4, with TRBD1 identical over 10 bases. V trimming: 5 bases; J trimming: 6 bases; junction bases outside the gene matches: 3. The CDR3 loop spans 13 amino acids. Germline-derived CDR1 and CDR2 are DFQATT and SNEGSKA (reference sequence). The CDR3 sequence: CSASTGGYEKLFF. CDR3 nucleotide sequence: TGCAGTGCTTCGACAGGGGGCTATGAAAAACTGTTTTTT.

The table lists this clonotype with a few counts. V gene TRBV4-1 combines with J gene TRBJ1-5; 7 nucleotides line up with TRBD1. Trimming took 0 bases from V and 4 from J; bases not matched to a gene: 6. The CDR3 spans 16 residues. CDR1 is MGHRA, CDR2 YSYEKL, per germline. The CDR3 loop is CASSQDRQGGNQPQHF. CDR3 in DNA: TGCGCCAGCAGCCAAGACAGACAGGGTGGGAATCAGCCCCAGCATTTT.

This clonotype was observed a handful of times. The chain is built from TRBV7-8 and TRBJ1-2; D unresolved. The CDR3 has 15 amino acids. V was cut by 5 bases and J by 1 base, with 14 bases left in between. Germline V gene lookup returns CDR1 SGHVS and CDR2 FQNEAQ. The CDR3 spells CASSPSGRSNYGYTF. In DNA form, the CDR3 reads TGTGCCAGCAGCCCATCGGGGAGAAGTAACTATGGCTACACCTTC.

This clonotype was counted a few times. V gene TRBV15 combines with J gene TRBJ2-5, with TRBD2 matching over 7 bases. J lost 5 bases, V lost 5 bases, and 11 bases had no gene match. The CDR3 covers 15 residues. Germline assignment: CDR1 LNHNV and CDR2 YYDKDF (reference sequence). The CDR3 DNA reads TGTGCCACCAGCGGAGGTGGGAGGGTCGAGGAGACCCAGTACTTC. This sequence encodes CATSGGGRVEETQYF.

This clonotype was found a few times. The gene calls are TRBV11-2 and TRBJ2-7; the D gene is possibly TRBD2 (6 bases). V lost 1 base to trimming and J lost 0 bases, with 13 bases between them. The CDR3 runs to 16 residues. CDR1 is SGHAT, CDR2 FQNNGV, per germline. CDR3 DNA: TGTGCCAGCAGCTTAGGGGACTTCTATAGCTCCTACGAGCAGTACTTC. Its translation: CASSLGDFYSSYEQYF.

This clonotype turned up a few times. The chain couples TRBV20-1 to TRBJ1-2, with 7 bases that match TRBD1. CDR1 is DFQATT, CDR2 SNEGSKA, per germline (reference sequence). V dropped 4 bases and J dropped 2; count of bases not matched to a gene: 4. The CDR3 is made up of 13 amino acids. The CDR3 DNA is TGCAGTGCTATGACAGGGACCAACTATGGCTACACCTTC. Its protein is CSAMTGTNYGYTF.

The V gene is TRBV19, the J gene TRBJ1-5; 7 bases are shared with TRBD1. CDR1 is LNHDA and CDR2 is SQIVND in the germline V gene (reference sequence). The length of the CDR3 is 16 residues. With V trimmed by 5 bases and J by 0 bases, 7 bases remained unmatched. The CDR3 DNA reads as TGTGCCAGTAGTCCAGGACAGGATACTAGCAATCAGCCCCAGCATTTT. This codes for CASSPGQDTSNQPQHF.

This clonotype was found a few times. A read error may produce the germline difference seen at one junction end. V and J are TRBV7-7 and TRBJ2-3, with D perhaps assigned TRBD1 or TRBD2 (5 bases each). CDR1 is SSHAT and CDR2 is FNYEAQ in the germline V gene (reference sequence). CDR3 length: 15 amino acids. The CDR3 sequence is CASSRLGTYTDTQYF. As DNA, the CDR3 is TGTGCTAGCAGCCGTTTAGGGACGTACACAGATACGCAGTATTTT.

The chain recombines TRBV27 with TRBJ2-7; no clear D. V was trimmed by 0 bases and J by 4 bases, leaving 7 bases between them. Germline-derived CDR1 and CDR2 are MNHEY and SMNVEV (reference sequence). The CDR3 consists of 13 residues. DNA of the CDR3: TGTGCCAGCAGTTTATCACAACAGTACGAGCAGTACTTC. Amino acids: CASSLSQQYEQYF.

This clonotype was recorded many times. The chain uses TRBV7-2 and TRBJ2-3; D is uncertain. Per germline, CDR1 SGHTA and CDR2 FQGNSA. The CDR3 has 15 amino acids. Between the trimmed V and J ends, which lost 7 bases and 0 bases, there was a span of 14 bases. The CDR3 sequence is CASTLGESSTDTQYF. The CDR3 DNA sequence: TGTGCCAGCACCCTAGGCGAATCAAGCACAGATACGCAGTATTTT.

The CDR3 spells CSARGYQETQYF. CDR3 bases: TGCAGTGCCCGAGGCTACCAAGAGACCCAGTACTTC. This sequence joins TRBV20-1 and TRBJ2-5; D is unclear. The CDR3 is 12 residues long. Germline values: CDR1 DFQATT, CDR2 SNEGSKA (reference sequence). Between the trimmed V and J ends, which lost 6 bases and 0 bases, there was a span of 8 bases.

This clonotype was seen ten or more times. The chain recombines TRBV7-2 with TRBJ1-1, with a weak D call TRBD1 (6 bases). Germline CDR1 SGHTA, CDR2 FQGNSA. Trimming cost V 1 base and J 8 bases, with 11 bases left between them. CDR3 length equals 13 residues. CDR3 bases: TGTGCCAGCAGCTTAGGGGACATACGAGAAGCTTTCTTT. Protein sequence: CASSLGDIREAFF.

This clonotype was detected a few times. The chain combines TRBV7-8 with TRBJ1-3; 10 bases line up with TRBD1. The CDR3 sequence is 16 residues long. V lost 5 bases and J lost 0; bases outside the gene matches: 4. Germline CDR1 SGHVS, CDR2 FQNEAQ. CDR3 nucleotides: TGTGCCAGCAGCATGGGACAGGGGAGCTCTGGAAACACCATATATTTT. It yields the protein CASSMGQGSSGNTIYF.

This clonotype was detected only a few times. The V and J genes are TRBV7-4 and TRBJ1-1; the D gene is possibly TRBD1 (6 bases). Looked up from germline, CDR1 is SGHVT and CDR2 is SQSDAQ. This CDR3 has 17 residues. Trimming took off 3 bases at V and 4 bases at J, with 21 bases between the two ends. The DNA of the CDR3 is TGTGCCAGCAGCTTCTGTGGGGGCGGGCTAAGTGTCACTGAAGCTTTCTTT. It translates to CASSFCGGGLSVTEAFF.